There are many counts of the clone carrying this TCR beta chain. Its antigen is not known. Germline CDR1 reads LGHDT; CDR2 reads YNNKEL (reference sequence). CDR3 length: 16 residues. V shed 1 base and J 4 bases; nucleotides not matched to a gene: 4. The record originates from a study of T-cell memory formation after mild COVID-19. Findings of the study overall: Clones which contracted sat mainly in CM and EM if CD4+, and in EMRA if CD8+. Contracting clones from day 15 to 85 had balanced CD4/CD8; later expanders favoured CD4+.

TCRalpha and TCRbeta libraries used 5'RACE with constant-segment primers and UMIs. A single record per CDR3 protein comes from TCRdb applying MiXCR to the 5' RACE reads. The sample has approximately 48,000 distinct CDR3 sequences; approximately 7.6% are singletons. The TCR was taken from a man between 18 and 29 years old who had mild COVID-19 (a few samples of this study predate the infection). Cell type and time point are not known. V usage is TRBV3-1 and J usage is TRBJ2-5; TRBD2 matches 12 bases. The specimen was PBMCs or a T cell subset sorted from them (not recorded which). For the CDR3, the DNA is TGTGCCAGCAGCCAAGGCGCGACTAGCGGGGGAGAGACCCAGTACTTC. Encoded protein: CASSQGATSGGETQYF.